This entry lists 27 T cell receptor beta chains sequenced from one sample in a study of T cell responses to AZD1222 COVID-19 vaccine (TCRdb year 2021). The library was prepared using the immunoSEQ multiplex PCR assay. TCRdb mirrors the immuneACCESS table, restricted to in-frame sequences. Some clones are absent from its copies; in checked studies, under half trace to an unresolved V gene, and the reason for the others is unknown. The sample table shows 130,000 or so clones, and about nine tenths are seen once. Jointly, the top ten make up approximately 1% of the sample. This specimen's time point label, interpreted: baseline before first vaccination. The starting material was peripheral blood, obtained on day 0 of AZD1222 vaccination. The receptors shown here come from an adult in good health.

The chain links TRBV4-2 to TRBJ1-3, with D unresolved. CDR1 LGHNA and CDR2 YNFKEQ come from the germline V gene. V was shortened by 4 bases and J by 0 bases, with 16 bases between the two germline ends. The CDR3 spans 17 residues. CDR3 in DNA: TGTGCCAGCAGCCCCGGTTGGGCGGAAAGCTCTGGAAACACCATATATTTT. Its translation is CASSPGWAESSGNTIYF.

The CDR3 DNA sequence: TGTGCTAGTGGTCCCACAACCGAGCAGTACTTC. Protein product: CASGPTTEQYF. This rearrangement joins TRBV12-5 to TRBJ2-7; D is unresolved. CDR3 length: 11 residues. The V gene's germline CDR1 is LGHNT and CDR2 FRNRAP. The V end lost 5 bases, the J end lost 6 bases, and 8 bases lay between the germline ends.

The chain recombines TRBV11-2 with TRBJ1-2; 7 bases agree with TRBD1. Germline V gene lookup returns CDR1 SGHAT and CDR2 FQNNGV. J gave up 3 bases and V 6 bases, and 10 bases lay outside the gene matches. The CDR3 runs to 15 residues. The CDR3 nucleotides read TGTGCCAGCAGGGGGATAACAGGGGCCCACTATGGCTACACCTTC. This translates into CASRGITGAHYGYTF.

The CDR3 reads CASSPPVGTDTQYF. DNA for the CDR3: TGTGCCAGCAGTCCCCCGGTAGGCACAGATACGCAGTATTTT. The chain employs TRBV5-4 and TRBJ2-3; D uncertain. Deletions cut 5 bases from V and 1 base from J, with 11 bases between. The V gene's germline CDR1 is SGHNT and CDR2 YYREEE (reference sequence). The CDR3 contains 14 residues.

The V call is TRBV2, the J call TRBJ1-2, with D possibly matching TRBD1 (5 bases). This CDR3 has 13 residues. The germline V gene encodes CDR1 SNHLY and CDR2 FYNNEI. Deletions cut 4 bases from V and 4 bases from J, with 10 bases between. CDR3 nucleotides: TGTGCCAGCAGTGCCGGCGGGACCTATGGCTACACCTTC. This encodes CASSAGGTYGYTF.

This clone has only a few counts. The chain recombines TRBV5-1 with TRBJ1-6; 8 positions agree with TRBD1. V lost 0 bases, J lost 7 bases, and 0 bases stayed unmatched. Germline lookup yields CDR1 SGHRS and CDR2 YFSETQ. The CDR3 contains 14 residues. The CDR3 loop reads CASSLGQGNSPLHF. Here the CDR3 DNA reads TGCGCCAGCAGCTTGGGACAGGGGAATTCACCCCTCCACTTT.

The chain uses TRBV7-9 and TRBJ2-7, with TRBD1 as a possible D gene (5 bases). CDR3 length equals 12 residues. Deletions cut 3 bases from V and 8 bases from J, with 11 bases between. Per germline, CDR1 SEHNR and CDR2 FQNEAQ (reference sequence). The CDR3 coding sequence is TGTGCCAGCAGCTTGGACACGTCAAAGCAGTACTTC. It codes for CASSLDTSKQYF.

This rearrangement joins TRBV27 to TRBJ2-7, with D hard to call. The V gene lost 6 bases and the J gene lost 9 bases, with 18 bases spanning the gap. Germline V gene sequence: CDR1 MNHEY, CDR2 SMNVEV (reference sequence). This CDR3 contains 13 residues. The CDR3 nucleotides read TGTGCCAGCAGACGCCCCCTCGATGCGCGGCAGTACTTC. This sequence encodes CASRRPLDARQYF.

CDR3 coding DNA: TGTGCCAGCAGCCAGTATGCGGGAGGGCTCGAGCAGTACTTC. As protein: CASSQYAGGLEQYF. The chain is built from TRBV14 and TRBJ2-7; 9 bases match TRBD2. The CDR3 length is 14 residues. CDR1 is SGHDN and CDR2 is FVKESK in the germline V gene. Trimming took 3 bases from V and 6 from J; bases not matched to a gene: 6.

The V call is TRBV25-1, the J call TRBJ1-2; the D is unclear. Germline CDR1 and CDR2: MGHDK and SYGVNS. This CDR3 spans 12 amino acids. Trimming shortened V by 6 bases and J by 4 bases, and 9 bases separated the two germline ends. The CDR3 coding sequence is TGTGCCAGCAGAGTCGACCCCTATGGCTACACCTTC. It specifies CASRVDPYGYTF.

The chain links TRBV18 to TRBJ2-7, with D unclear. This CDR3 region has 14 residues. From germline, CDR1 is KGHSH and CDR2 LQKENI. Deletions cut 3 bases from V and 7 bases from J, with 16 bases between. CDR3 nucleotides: TGTGCCAGCTCACCTTATGATAGCCCATGGGAGCAGTACTTC. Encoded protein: CASSPYDSPWEQYF.

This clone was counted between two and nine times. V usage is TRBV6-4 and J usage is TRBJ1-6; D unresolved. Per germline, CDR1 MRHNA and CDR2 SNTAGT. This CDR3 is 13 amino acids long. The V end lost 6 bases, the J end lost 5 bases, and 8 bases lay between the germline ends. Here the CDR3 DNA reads TGTGCCAGCAGCGACACTAATAATTCACCCCTCCACTTT. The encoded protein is CASSDTNNSPLHF.

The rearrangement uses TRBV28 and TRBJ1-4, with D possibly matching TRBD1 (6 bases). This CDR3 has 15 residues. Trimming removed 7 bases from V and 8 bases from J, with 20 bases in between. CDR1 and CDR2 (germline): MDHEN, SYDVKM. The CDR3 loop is CASTPPDRPGEKLFF. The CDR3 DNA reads TGTGCCAGCACCCCTCCAGACAGGCCAGGAGAAAAACTGTTTTTT.

CDR3 loop: CAISDSLSLEKLFF. CDR3 DNA: TGTGCCATCAGTGATTCTTTGTCTTTAGAAAAACTGTTTTTT. The gene calls are TRBV10-3 and TRBJ1-4; no definite D call. The CDR3 runs 14 residues. Germline CDR1 is ENHRY and CDR2 is SYGVKD. Trimming left V 3 bases short and J 8 bases short, with 13 bases between.

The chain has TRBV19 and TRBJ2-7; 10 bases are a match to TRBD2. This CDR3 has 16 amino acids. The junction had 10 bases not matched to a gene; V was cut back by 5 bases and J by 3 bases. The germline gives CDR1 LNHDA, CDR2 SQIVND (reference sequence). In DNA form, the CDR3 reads TGTGCCAGTAGTCATCCAGCGGGAGGGGGTTTCTACGAGCAGTACTTC. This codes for CASSHPAGGGFYEQYF.

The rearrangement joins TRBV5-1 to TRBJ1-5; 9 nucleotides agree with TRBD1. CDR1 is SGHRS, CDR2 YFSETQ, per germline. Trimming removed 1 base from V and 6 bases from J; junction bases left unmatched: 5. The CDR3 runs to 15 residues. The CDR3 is CASSLFLGQGQPQHF. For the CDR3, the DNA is TGCGCCAGCAGCTTGTTCTTGGGACAGGGTCAGCCCCAGCATTTT.

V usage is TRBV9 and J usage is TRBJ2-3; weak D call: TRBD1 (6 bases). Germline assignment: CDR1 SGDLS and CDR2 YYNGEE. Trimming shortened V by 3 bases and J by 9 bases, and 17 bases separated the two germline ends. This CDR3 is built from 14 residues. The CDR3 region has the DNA TGTGCCAGCAGCGAGGACAGCCTACTTCTGACGCAGTATTTT. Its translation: CASSEDSLLLTQYF.

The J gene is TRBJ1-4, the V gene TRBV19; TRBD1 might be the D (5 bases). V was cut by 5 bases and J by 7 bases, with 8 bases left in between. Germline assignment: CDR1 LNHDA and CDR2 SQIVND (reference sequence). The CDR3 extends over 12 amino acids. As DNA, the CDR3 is TGTGCCAGTAGTTCCAGGGTTGAAAAACTGTTTTTT. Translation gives CASSSRVEKLFF.

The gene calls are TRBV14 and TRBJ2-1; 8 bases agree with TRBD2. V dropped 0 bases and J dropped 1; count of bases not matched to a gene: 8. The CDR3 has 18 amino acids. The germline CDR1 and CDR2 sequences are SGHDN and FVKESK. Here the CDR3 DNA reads TGTGCCAGCAGCCAAGAAGAAGTGCGGGAGGTATCCTACAATGAGCAGTTCTTC. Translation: CASSQEEVREVSYNEQFF.

The CDR3 region is CASSSLFSGYEGETQYF. CDR3 in DNA: TGCGCCAGCAGCTCACTGTTTAGCGGTTATGAGGGAGAGACCCAGTACTTC. The V gene is TRBV5-1, the J gene TRBJ2-5; tentative D call: TRBD2 (6 bases). Germline V gene data show CDR1 as SGHRS and CDR2 as YFSETQ. The CDR3 contains 17 residues. The V end was cut by 3 bases, the J end by 4 bases, with 22 bases between.

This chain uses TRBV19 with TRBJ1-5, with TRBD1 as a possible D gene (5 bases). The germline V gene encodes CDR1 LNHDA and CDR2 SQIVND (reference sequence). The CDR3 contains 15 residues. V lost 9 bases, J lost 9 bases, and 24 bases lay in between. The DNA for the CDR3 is TGTGCCAGCCAACAGGTGAGTGGGGCAATTTGGCCCCAGCATTTT. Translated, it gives CASQQVSGAIWPQHF.

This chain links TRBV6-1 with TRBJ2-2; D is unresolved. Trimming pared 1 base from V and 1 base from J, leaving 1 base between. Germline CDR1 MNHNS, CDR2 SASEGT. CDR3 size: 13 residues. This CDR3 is CASSEGNTGELFF. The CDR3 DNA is TGTGCCAGCAGTGAAGGGAACACCGGGGAGCTGTTTTTT.

The CDR3 DNA follows: TGTGCCAGTAGTCCAGCAGGGGAAAGTACTGAAGCTTTCTTT. Its protein is CASSPAGESTEAFF. V is TRBV19 and J is TRBJ1-1; tentatively, D is TRBD1 (6 bases). V was pared by 5 bases and J by 5 bases, with 15 bases between. This CDR3 has 14 amino acids. CDR1 is LNHDA and CDR2 is SQIVND in the germline V gene (reference sequence).

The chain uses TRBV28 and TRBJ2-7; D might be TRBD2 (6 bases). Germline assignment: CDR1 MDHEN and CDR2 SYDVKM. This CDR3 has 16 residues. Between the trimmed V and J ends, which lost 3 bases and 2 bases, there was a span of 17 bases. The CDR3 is CASSLGAGTSTYEQYF. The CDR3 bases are TGTGCCAGCAGTTTGGGAGCCGGGACTTCTACCTACGAGCAGTACTTC.

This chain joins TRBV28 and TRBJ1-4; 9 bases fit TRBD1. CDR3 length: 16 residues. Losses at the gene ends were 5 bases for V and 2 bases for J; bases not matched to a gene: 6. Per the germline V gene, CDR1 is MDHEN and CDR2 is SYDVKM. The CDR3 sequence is CASSTSGTGTNEKLFF. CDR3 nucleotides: TGTGCCAGCAGTACTTCCGGGACAGGGACTAATGAAAAACTGTTTTTT.

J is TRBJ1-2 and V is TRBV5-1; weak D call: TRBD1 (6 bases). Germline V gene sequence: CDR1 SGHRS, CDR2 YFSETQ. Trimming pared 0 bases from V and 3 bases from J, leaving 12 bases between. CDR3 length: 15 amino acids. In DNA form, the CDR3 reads TGCGCCAGCAGCTTGGTGTGGGGGCGAGACTATGGCTACACCTTC. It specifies CASSLVWGRDYGYTF. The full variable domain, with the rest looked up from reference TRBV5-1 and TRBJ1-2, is KAGVTQTPRYLIKTRGQQVTLSCSPISGHRSVSWYQQTPGQGLQFLFEYFSETQRNKGNFPGRFSGRQFSNSRSEMNVSTLELGDSALYLCASSLVWGRDYGYTFGSGTRLTVV.

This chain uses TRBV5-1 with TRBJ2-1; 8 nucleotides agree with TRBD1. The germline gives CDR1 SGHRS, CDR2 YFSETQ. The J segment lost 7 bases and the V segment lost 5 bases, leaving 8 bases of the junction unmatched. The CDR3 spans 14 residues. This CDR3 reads CASRHRDRRNEQFF. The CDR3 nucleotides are TGCGCCAGCAGACACCGGGACAGGAGGAATGAGCAGTTCTTC.